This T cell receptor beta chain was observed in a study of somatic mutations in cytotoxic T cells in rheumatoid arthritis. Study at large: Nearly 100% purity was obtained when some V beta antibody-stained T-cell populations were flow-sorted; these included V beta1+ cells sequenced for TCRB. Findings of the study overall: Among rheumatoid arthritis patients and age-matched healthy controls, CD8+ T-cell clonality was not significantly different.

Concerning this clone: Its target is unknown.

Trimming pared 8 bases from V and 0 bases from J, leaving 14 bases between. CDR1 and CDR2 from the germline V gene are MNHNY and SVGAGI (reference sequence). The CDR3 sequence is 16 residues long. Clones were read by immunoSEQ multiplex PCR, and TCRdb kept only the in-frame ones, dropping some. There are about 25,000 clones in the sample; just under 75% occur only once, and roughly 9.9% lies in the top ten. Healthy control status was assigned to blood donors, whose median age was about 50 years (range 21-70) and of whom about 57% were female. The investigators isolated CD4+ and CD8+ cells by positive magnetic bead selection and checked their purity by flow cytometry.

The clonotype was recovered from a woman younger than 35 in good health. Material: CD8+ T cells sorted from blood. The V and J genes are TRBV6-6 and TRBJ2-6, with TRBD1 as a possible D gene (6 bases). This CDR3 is CASGGSIYSGANVLTF. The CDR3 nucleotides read TGTGCCAGCGGGGGCAGTATATACTCTGGGGCCAACGTCCTGACTTTC.